The next 18 T cell receptor beta chains were all read from a single sample in a study of T cells in Graves' hyperthyroidism and ophthalmopathy. The TCR beta CDR3 regions underwent amplification using RNA transcripts as the source. Initially, a first-round RT-PCR of the TCR CDR3 employed the HTBI primer set. TCRdb passed the multiplex PCR reads through MiXCR, listing each CDR3 protein once. Of 300,000 or so distinct CDR3 sequences listed, about 20% are singletons. Sequencing was carried out using blood. The receptors here all came from a woman aged 50 to 60 with Graves' hyperthyroidism.

This clonotype was picked up a small number of times. The chain is built from TRBV11-2 and TRBJ1-3; a weak D match, TRBD1 (5 bases). Germline V lookup: CDR1 SGHAT, CDR2 FQNNGV. The CDR3 is made up of 19 amino acids. V was cut by 0 bases and J by 0 bases, with 18 bases left in between. DNA of the CDR3: TGTGCCAGCAGCTTAGAGGGGGGAGGACACCCGAGCTCTGGAAACACCATATATTTT. Protein product: CASSLEGGGHPSSGNTIYF.

V is TRBV18 and J is TRBJ2-3; the D gene is possibly TRBD2 (6 bases). CDR3 length: 16 amino acids. Germline CDR1 and CDR2: KGHSH and LQKENI. V lost 6 bases and J 1 base, leaving 17 bases between the germline ends. The chain's CDR3 is CASSVNRDSGTDTQYF. CDR3 in DNA: TGTGCCAGCTCCGTCAACCGGGACTCGGGCACAGATACGCAGTATTTT.

The V call is TRBV7-6, the J call TRBJ2-1; the match to TRBD1 covers 7 bases. This CDR3 region has 15 residues. The V and J ends lost 2 bases and 5 bases, in that order; junction bases with no gene match: 6. Germline CDR1 reads SGHVS; CDR2 reads FNYEAQ. DNA of the CDR3: TGTGCCAGCAGCTTACAAAGGGGGCCAAACAATGAGCAGTTCTTC. Protein sequence: CASSLQRGPNNEQFF. The full variable domain, with the rest looked up from reference TRBV7-6 and TRBJ2-1, is GAGVSQSPRYKVTKRGQDVALRCDPISGHVSLYWYRQALGQGPEFLTYFNYEAQQDKSGLPNDRFSAERPEGSISTLTIQRTEQRDSAMYRCASSLQRGPNNEQFFGPGTRLTVL.

This clonotype has ten or more counts. This chain links TRBV6-2 or TRBV6-3 with TRBJ1-1; no clear D. Germline CDR1 and CDR2: MNHEY and SVGEGT. The V gene lost 2 bases and the J gene lost 6 bases, with 10 bases spanning the gap. This CDR3 contains 13 residues. CDR3 nucleotide sequence: TGTGCCAGCAGTTACGATTATGGGTCTGAAGCTTTCTTT. It specifies CASSYDYGSEAFF.

The gene calls are TRBV3-1 and TRBJ2-7; 9 nucleotides line up with TRBD1. J lost 5 bases, V lost 2 bases, and 4 bases had no gene match. Germline V gene data show CDR1 as LGHDT and CDR2 as YNNKEL (reference sequence). The CDR3 has 14 amino acids. The CDR3 region is CASSQPNRGHEQYF. The CDR3 region has the DNA TGTGCCAGCAGCCAACCTAACAGGGGGCACGAGCAGTACTTC.

This clonotype showed up just a few times. The chain recombines TRBV20-1 with TRBJ2-1, with D possibly matching TRBD1 (6 bases). Germline loops: CDR1 DFQATT, CDR2 SNEGSKA (reference sequence). Trimming removed 5 bases from V and 10 bases from J, with 18 bases in between. The CDR3 has 13 residues. The CDR3 region is CSASDYRVGEQFF. DNA for the CDR3: TGCAGTGCTTCAGACTACAGGGTCGGGGAGCAGTTCTTC.

This chain uses TRBV14 with TRBJ1-3; D ambiguous. This CDR3 has 15 amino acids. The germline V gene has CDR1 SGHDN and CDR2 FVKESK. Trimming took off 1 base at V and 4 bases at J, with 11 bases between the two ends. The CDR3 DNA is TGTGCCAGCAGCCAAGGGGCCCTGGGAGGAAACACCATATATTTT. Translating gives CASSQGALGGNTIYF.

Ten or more counts support this clonotype. J is TRBJ2-1 and V is TRBV6-1; TRBD2 aligns across 16 bases. From germline, CDR1 is MNHNS and CDR2 SASEGT. With 7 bases clipped from V and 3 bases from J, the junction kept 9 bases outside the gene matches. The CDR3 runs 18 residues. This CDR3 reads CASTPGTSGRAYYNEQFF. For the CDR3, the DNA is TGTGCCAGCACTCCAGGGACTAGCGGGAGGGCCTACTACAATGAGCAGTTCTTC.

This clonotype was seen ten or more times. The chain links TRBV5-1 to TRBJ1-1; TRBD1 might be the D (6 bases). The CDR3 runs 12 residues. CDR1 and CDR2 (germline): SGHRS, YFSETQ. V lost 0 bases, J lost 11 bases, and 11 bases lay in between. CDR3 amino acids: CASSLEGQSAFF. CDR3 bases: TGCGCCAGCAGCTTGGAAGGACAGTCCGCTTTCTTT.

This clonotype was detected once. The chain combines TRBV5-6 with TRBJ1-2, with D possibly matching TRBD1 (5 bases). Trimming removed 4 bases from V and 4 bases from J, with 14 bases in between. CDR1 is SGHDT, CDR2 YYEEEE, per germline. This CDR3 is built from 14 residues. CDR3 nucleotides: TGTGCCAGCAGCGTTACCGGGACTGTCTATGGCTACACCTTC. Translation: CASSVTGTVYGYTF.

This clonotype has only a few counts. V usage is TRBV7-8 and J usage is TRBJ1-2; D ambiguous. Per the germline V gene, CDR1 is SGHVS and CDR2 is FQNEAQ. This CDR3 has 14 amino acids. Trimming removed 5 bases at V and 6 bases at J, with 16 bases between. CDR3 nucleotide sequence: TGTGCCAGCAGCCGAGAGCTGTCAGACAATGGCTACACCTTC. It translates to CASSRELSDNGYTF.

The sample holds many counts of this clonotype. The V call is TRBV20-1, the J call TRBJ2-3; D might be TRBD2 (6 bases). Trimming removed 5 bases at V and 4 bases at J, with 16 bases between. Per germline, CDR1 DFQATT and CDR2 SNEGSKA (reference sequence). The CDR3 is made up of 14 amino acids. The CDR3 coding sequence is TGCAGTGCTTATGGGACGGGGGTATCAGATACGCAGTATTTT. Its translation is CSAYGTGVSDTQYF.

This clonotype was seen a single time. CDR3 in DNA: TGTGCCAGCAGTGCAATGGACAGCCCTTCACCCCTCCACTTT. The encoded protein is CASSAMDSPSPLHF. J is TRBJ1-6 and V is TRBV25-1; possible D gene TRBD1, 6 bases. V was clipped by 4 bases and J by 9 bases, with 13 bases between them. The CDR3 contains 14 residues. The germline V gene has CDR1 MGHDK and CDR2 SYGVNS.

This clonotype came up many times. V is TRBV5-4 and J is TRBJ1-2; D is unresolved. Germline CDR1 and CDR2: SGHNT and YYREEE (reference sequence). This CDR3 has 11 amino acids. V was pared by 4 bases and J by 3 bases, with 4 bases between. CDR3 amino acids: CASSLDYGYTF. CDR3 DNA sequence: TGTGCCAGCAGCCTGGACTATGGCTACACCTTC.

The chain combines TRBV6-1 with TRBJ1-2; D unclear. The germline V and J ends were trimmed by 2 bases and 2 bases, with 12 bases remaining between them. Germline lookup yields CDR1 MNHNS and CDR2 SASEGT. The CDR3 consists of 15 residues. CDR3 amino acids: CASSELGTANYGYTF. The CDR3 bases are TGTGCCAGCAGTGAATTGGGAACAGCAAACTATGGCTACACCTTC.

The V gene is TRBV6-1, the J gene TRBJ2-3; D is tentatively TRBD1 or TRBD2 (5 bases each). The CDR3 covers 15 residues. The germline CDR1 and CDR2 sequences are MNHNS and SASEGT. Trimming removed 7 bases from V and 2 bases from J, with 16 bases in between. CDR3 in amino acids: CASKGTLTYTDTQYF. CDR3 DNA sequence: TGTGCCAGCAAAGGGACGCTTACTTACACAGATACGCAGTATTTT.

The chain combines TRBV28 with TRBJ1-5, with D hard to call. Trimming shortened V by 4 bases and J by 0 bases, and 7 bases separated the two germline ends. In germline, CDR1 is MDHEN, CDR2 SYDVKM. The CDR3 length is 14 residues. CDR3 in DNA: TGTGCCAGCAGTTCGGGATATAGCAATCAGCCCCAGCATTTT. It encodes CASSSGYSNQPQHF.

About this clonotype: Relative to the germline gene, one junction end is altered; a read error may explain this. The V and J genes are TRBV28 and TRBJ1-5; a weak D match, TRBD1 (6 bases). CDR3 length equals 14 residues. The germline gives CDR1 MDHEN, CDR2 SYDVKM. The CDR3 DNA reads TGTGCCAGCAGTTTATTGGGGGCCCCTCAGTCCCAGCATTTT. It is translated as CASSLLGAPQSQHF.